Following are 24 T cell receptor beta chains from one sample sequenced in a study of T cell responses to AZD1222 COVID-19 vaccine. Using immunoSEQ multiplex PCR, the repertoire was profiled, and TCRdb retains in-frame clones only, with some absent. The sample yields 150,000 to 200,000 clones, about nine tenths seen once. Material: peripheral blood, obtained on day 0 of AZD1222 vaccination. These receptors originate from an adult in good health.

This chain connects TRBV4-2 to TRBJ1-2; 7 bases are shared with TRBD1. Germline trimming cut 0 bases from V and 2 bases from J; bases unmatched to any gene: 3. Germline V gives CDR1 LGHNA, CDR2 YNFKEQ. The CDR3 contains 15 residues. The CDR3 DNA is TGTGCCAGCAGCCAAGAAGGGACAGTAAACTATGGCTACACCTTC. It codes for CASSQEGTVNYGYTF.

This clone was counted only a few times. The chain joins TRBV19 to TRBJ2-3; TRBD2 matches 11 bases. The CDR3 runs to 14 residues. V lost 7 bases and J lost 1; bases outside the gene matches: 1. Germline lookup yields CDR1 LNHDA and CDR2 SQIVND (reference sequence). The CDR3 region is CASKGLAGTDTQYF. For the CDR3, the DNA is TGTGCCAGTAAGGGACTAGCGGGCACAGATACGCAGTATTTT.

V usage is TRBV19 and J usage is TRBJ1-3; maybe TRBD1 (5 bases). The CDR3 totals 15 residues. V was pared by 2 bases and J by 3 bases, with 11 bases between. Germline V gene lookup returns CDR1 LNHDA and CDR2 SQIVND (reference sequence). The CDR3 sequence is CASSISRQGGNTIYF. DNA for the CDR3: TGTGCCAGTAGTATAAGCCGGCAGGGTGGAAACACCATATATTTT.

This rearrangement joins TRBV6-5 to TRBJ1-1; D perhaps matches TRBD1 (5 bases). Germline-derived CDR1 and CDR2 are MNHEY and SVGAGI. V lost 7 bases and J 5 bases, leaving 14 bases between the germline ends. The CDR3 is 13 amino acids. The CDR3 nucleotides read TGTGCCAGCAAGCCAGGGCTGGGGACTGAAGCTTTCTTT. Translated, it gives CASKPGLGTEAFF.

The chain has TRBV18 and TRBJ1-4; D possibly corresponds to TRBD1 (5 bases). Germline V gives CDR1 KGHSH, CDR2 LQKENI. The CDR3 is 15 amino acids. V dropped 6 bases and J dropped 0 bases, with 11 bases sitting between them. In nucleotides, the CDR3 is TGTGCCAGCTCCTTAGGGGTTGCAACTAATGAAAAACTGTTTTTT. This encodes CASSLGVATNEKLFF. Drawing the rest from reference TRBV18 and TRBJ1-4, the complete variable domain is NAGVMQNPRHLVRRRGQEARLRCSPMKGHSHVYWYRQLPEEGLKFMVYLQKENIIDESGMPKERFSAEFPKEGPSILRIQQVVRGDSAAYFCASSLGVATNEKLFFGSGTQLSVL.

This clone was detected a few times. The chain carries TRBV24-1 and TRBJ1-3; a possible D gene is TRBD1 (5 bases). The V end was cut by 5 bases, the J end by 5 bases, with 9 bases between. Per germline, CDR1 KGHDR and CDR2 SFDVKD. The CDR3 spans 13 residues. CDR3 sequence reads: CATSAGNRNTIYF. CDR3 in DNA: TGTGCCACCAGTGCAGGGAACAGAAACACCATATATTTT.

This sequence joins TRBV5-1 and TRBJ1-2; TRBD1 agrees at 9 bases. The J segment lost 4 bases and the V segment lost 0 bases, leaving 4 bases of the junction unmatched. Germline V CDR1 and CDR2: SGHRS, YFSETQ. The CDR3 runs 15 residues. The CDR3 is CASSLGPDRGYGYTF. CDR3 DNA: TGCGCCAGCAGCTTGGGTCCGGACAGGGGCTATGGCTACACCTTC. The full variable domain, with the rest looked up from reference TRBV5-1 and TRBJ1-2, is KAGVTQTPRYLIKTRGQQVTLSCSPISGHRSVSWYQQTPGQGLQFLFEYFSETQRNKGNFPGRFSGRQFSNSRSEMNVSTLELGDSALYLCASSLGPDRGYGYTFGSGTRLTVV.

The genes are TRBV7-2 and TRBJ2-1, with 12 bases that match TRBD2. Germline V lookup: CDR1 SGHTA, CDR2 FQGNSA. The CDR3 is 14 amino acids. Trimming at V came to 5 bases and at J to 10 bases, leaving 6 bases not matched to a gene. The CDR3, as DNA: TGTGCCAGCAGCAAATCACTAGCGGGAGGCGAGCAGTTCTTC. It translates to CASSKSLAGGEQFF.

This chain uses TRBV6-6 with TRBJ2-5, with D perhaps being TRBD1 or TRBD2 (5 bases each). From germline, CDR1 is MNHNY and CDR2 SVGAGI (reference sequence). The CDR3 is 14 amino acids. V lost 6 bases, J lost 2 bases, and 13 bases lay in between. The CDR3 spells CASRPGALQETQYF. CDR3 coding DNA: TGTGCCAGCAGGCCCGGGGCCCTACAAGAGACCCAGTACTTC.

The chain joins TRBV4-1 to TRBJ2-7; a weak D match, TRBD1 (6 bases). Germline CDR1 MGHRA, CDR2 YSYEKL. The ends were cut back, 2 bases at V and 4 bases at J, with 15 bases in the middle. This CDR3 spans 15 amino acids. The CDR3 DNA reads as TGCGCCAGCAGCCAATCCAGGGGTGGAGGATACGAGCAGTACTTC. Translating it yields CASSQSRGGGYEQYF.

The chain recombines TRBV5-5 with TRBJ2-1; no firm D call. Germline V gene sequence: CDR1 SGHKS, CDR2 YYEKEE (reference sequence). V shed 4 bases and J shed 2 bases, with 16 bases lying between them. The CDR3 contains 16 residues. The CDR3 DNA sequence: TGTGCCAGCAGCACCCGGTTGGTCTTCCCCTACAATGAGCAGTTCTTC. Translation gives CASSTRLVFPYNEQFF.

The CDR3 is CASSLPGTQSHTQYF. The CDR3 DNA reads as TGTGCCAGCAGCCTCCCCGGGACCCAATCCCATACGCAGTATTTT. The chain links TRBV28 to TRBJ2-3; either TRBD1 or TRBD2 may supply D (5 bases each). The germline CDR1 and CDR2 sequences are MDHEN and SYDVKM. The CDR3 length is 15 residues. V was trimmed by 6 bases and J by 7 bases, leaving 20 bases between them. The full variable domain, in which reference TRBV28 and TRBJ2-3 provide the parts outside the CDR3, is DVKVTQSSRYLVKRTGEKVFLECVQDMDHENMFWYRQDPGLGLRLIYFSYDVKMKEKGDIPEGYSVSREKKERFSLILESASTNQTSMYLCASSLPGTQSHTQYFGPGTRLTVL.

The rearrangement links TRBV6-6 to TRBJ1-2; 7 nucleotides align to TRBD1. The CDR3 runs to 14 residues. Germline V CDR1 and CDR2: MNHNY, SVGAGI (reference sequence). After removal of 1 base from V and 7 bases from J, the junction contained 6 bases not matched to a gene. CDR3 loop: CASSYLDRASGYTF. The CDR3 nucleotides read TGTGCCAGCAGTTACTTAGACAGGGCCTCTGGCTACACCTTC.

This chain connects TRBV19 to TRBJ2-3; 9 positions match TRBD1. Germline V gene sequence: CDR1 LNHDA, CDR2 SQIVND (reference sequence). The CDR3 is made up of 14 amino acids. The ends lost 5 bases at V and 6 bases at J; junction bases unmatched: 6. The CDR3 loop is CASSGTGWTDTQYF. DNA for the CDR3: TGTGCCAGTAGTGGGACAGGGTGGACTGATACGCAGTATTTT.

The chain recombines TRBV11-3 with TRBJ2-2, with 11 nucleotides matching TRBD2. CDR3 length: 18 amino acids. J was trimmed by 3 bases and V by 4 bases; bases with no gene match: 10. In germline, CDR1 is SGHNT, CDR2 YENEEA. The CDR3 region has the DNA TGTGCCAGCAGCTCCACTAGCGGGAGTTTTGTGGACACCGGGGAGCTGTTTTTT. Amino acids: CASSSTSGSFVDTGELFF.

A single count supports this clone. The chain employs TRBV5-1 and TRBJ2-3; D gene uncertain. CDR3 length: 13 amino acids. From germline, CDR1 is SGHRS and CDR2 YFSETQ. The V gene lost 1 base and the J gene lost 4 bases, with 7 bases spanning the gap. This CDR3 is CASSLSGPDTQYF. Here the CDR3 DNA reads TGCGCCAGCAGCTTGTCTGGGCCAGATACGCAGTATTTT.

The V gene is TRBV6-4, the J gene TRBJ1-1; no reliable D call. The V and J ends lost 5 bases and 1 base respectively, with 17 bases between them. Germline CDR1 is MRHNA and CDR2 is SNTAGT. This CDR3 is 16 amino acids long. The CDR3 nucleotides read TGTGCCAGCAGTCAAGTCCGGCCGGACGGGAACACTGAAGCTTTCTTT. Amino acid sequence: CASSQVRPDGNTEAFF.

The chain recombines TRBV19 with TRBJ1-1; TRBD1 agrees at 8 bases. This CDR3 comprises 16 residues. The V and J ends lost 4 bases and 3 bases, in that order; junction bases with no gene match: 10. Germline V CDR1 and CDR2: LNHDA, SQIVND (reference sequence). The CDR3 region is CASSRGTGRVYTEAFF. Written as DNA, the CDR3 is TGTGCCAGTAGTAGAGGGACAGGAAGGGTCTACACTGAAGCTTTCTTT.

The gene calls are TRBV6-5 and TRBJ1-2; 9 bases fit TRBD1. Trimming cost V 6 bases and J 8 bases; bases outside gene matches: 13. This CDR3 is built from 15 residues. Looked up from germline, CDR1 is MNHEY and CDR2 is SVGAGI. Here the CDR3 DNA reads TGTGCCAGCAGGGCCTCCGGGACAGGGATAAAAGGCTACACCTTC. Protein product: CASRASGTGIKGYTF.

The V gene is TRBV29-1, the J gene TRBJ1-2; D is perhaps TRBD1 (6 bases). The V gene lost 7 bases and the J gene lost 7 bases, with 16 bases spanning the gap. The CDR3 has 12 residues. Looked up from germline, CDR1 is SQVTM and CDR2 is ANQGSEA. CDR3 nucleotides: TGCAGCGCCATGGACAGCCTCAGTGGCTACACCTTC. This gives the protein CSAMDSLSGYTF.

The chain uses TRBV5-6 and TRBJ1-2, with unresolved D. The CDR3 consists of 13 residues. Germline assignment: CDR1 SGHDT and CDR2 YYEEEE. V was cut by 3 bases and J by 2 bases, with 8 bases left in between. The DNA for the CDR3 is TGTGCCAGCAGCTCCGTGACAAACTATGGCTACACCTTC. As protein: CASSSVTNYGYTF.

This clone turned up a few times. The gene calls are TRBV10-3 and TRBJ1-3; no clear D. Germline V gene data show CDR1 as ENHRY and CDR2 as SYGVKD. This CDR3 is 15 amino acids long. Trimming removed 6 bases at V and 2 bases at J, with 14 bases between. The CDR3 sequence is CAIRPDDYPGNTIYF. DNA for the CDR3: TGTGCCATCAGGCCAGATGACTATCCTGGAAACACCATATATTTT.

A word on this clone: In the same sample, other DNA sequences code for this CDR3. V gene TRBV3-1 (or the pseudogene TRBV3-2) combines with J gene TRBJ1-1; maybe TRBD1 (6 bases). This CDR3 has 15 amino acids. V shed 2 bases and J shed 0 bases, with 10 bases lying between them. Germline V gene sequence: CDR1 LGHDT, CDR2 YNNKEL (reference sequence). CDR3 region: CASSQRTAVNTEAFF. Here the CDR3 DNA reads TGTGCCAGCAGCCAACGGACAGCCGTGAACACTGAAGCTTTCTTT.

This chain connects TRBV7-9 to TRBJ2-1; D is possibly TRBD1 or TRBD2 (6 bases each). Germline V gene lookup returns CDR1 SEHNR and CDR2 FQNEAQ (reference sequence). The CDR3 has 16 residues. Between the trimmed V and J ends, which lost 3 bases and 4 bases, there was a span of 16 bases. The CDR3 spells CASSFITGAIYNEQFF. CDR3 coding DNA: TGTGCCAGCAGCTTTATTACGGGGGCGATATACAATGAGCAGTTCTTC.